This T cell receptor beta chain emerged from a study of CD8+ T cells in alopecia areata. Study context: Donors of skin were C3H/HeJ mice aged about 6-12 months with spontaneous alopecia, and recipients were approximately 7-10-week-old female C3H/HeJ mice.

The germline V and J ends were trimmed by 5 bases and 0 bases, with 11 bases remaining between them. The CDR3 covers 14 residues. Germline V lookup: CDR1 FNHDT, CDR2 SITEND (reference sequence). This clone is large in the sample. The genes and germline here are from mouse. Coverage ceases 4 residues before the CDR3 finishes, and the germline J gene fills in the end. Time point reported: mouse skin at time of skin grafting. Researchers took skin biopsies from recipient mice at grafting and again 3 and 6 weeks later. RNA was extracted and reverse transcribed into cDNA as the sequencing template. Generated by immunoSEQ multiplex PCR, the TCRdb table keeps only in-frame clones and is missing some. This sample carries some 1,000 clones and no singletons, and roughly 7.1% goes to the top ten.

The clonotype was recovered from a C3H/HeJ mouse with alopecia areata. MHC haplotype of the mouse line: H2-k. J is TRBJ1-1 and V is TRBV19; D is perhaps TRBD1 (6 bases). The material sequenced was skin, taken at week 0. This chain's CDR3 is CASSRDTANTEVFF. The sequenced part of the CDR3 DNA is TGTGCCAGCAGCCGGGACACTGCAAACACA.